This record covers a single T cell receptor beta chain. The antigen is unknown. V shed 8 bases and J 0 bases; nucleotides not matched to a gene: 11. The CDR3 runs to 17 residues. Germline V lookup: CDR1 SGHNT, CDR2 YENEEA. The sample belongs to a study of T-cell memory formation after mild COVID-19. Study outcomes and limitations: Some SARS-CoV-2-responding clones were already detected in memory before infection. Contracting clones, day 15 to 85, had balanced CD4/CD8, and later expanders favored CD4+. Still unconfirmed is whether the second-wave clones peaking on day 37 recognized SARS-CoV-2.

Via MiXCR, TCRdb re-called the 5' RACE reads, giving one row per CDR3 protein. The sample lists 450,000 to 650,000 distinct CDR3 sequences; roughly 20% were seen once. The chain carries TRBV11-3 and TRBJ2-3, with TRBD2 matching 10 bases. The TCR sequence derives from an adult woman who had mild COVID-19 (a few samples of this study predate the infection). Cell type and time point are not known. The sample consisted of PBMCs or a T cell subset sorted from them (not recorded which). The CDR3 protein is CASGSGRSLTSTDTQYF. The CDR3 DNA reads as TGTGCCAGCGGTAGCGGGAGGAGTCTGACTAGCACAGATACGCAGTATTTT.